Following are 22 T cell receptor beta chains from one sample sequenced in a study of blood T cell repertoires in COVID-19. This table comes from immunoSEQ multiplex PCR, and its TCRdb copy is limited to in-frame clones, with some not included. The sample lists 350,000 to 400,000 clones; just under 90% were seen once. Specimen: PBMCs or T cells enriched from blood (not recorded which). The receptors were sampled from a woman in her 30s who had recovered from COVID-19.

This clone has only one observation. The chain links TRBV2 to TRBJ2-7; D may be TRBD1 (6 bases). V was trimmed by 5 bases and J by 5 bases, leaving 16 bases between them. In germline, CDR1 is SNHLY, CDR2 FYNNEI. CDR3 length: 14 amino acids. CDR3 coding DNA: TGTGCCAGCAGTAACAGGGTTCCCCTCCACGAGCAGTACTTC. Its protein product is CASSNRVPLHEQYF.

This clone was seen only a few times. The chain couples TRBV21-1 to TRBJ1-3. TRBV21-1 constitutes a pseudogene. The CDR3 loop spans 14 amino acids. CDR3 sequence: CASSPPCSGNTIYF. The CDR3, as DNA: TGTGCCAGCAGCCCCCCCTGCTCTGGAAACACCATATATTTT.

The chain links TRBV4-1 to TRBJ1-2; 7 bases line up with TRBD1. Unmatched junction bases numbered 5, after V lost 1 base and J lost 6 bases. Germline V gives CDR1 MGHRA, CDR2 YSYEKL. The CDR3 runs 14 residues. The CDR3 DNA is TGCGCCAGCAGCCAAGCTGGGACAGCCAATGGCTACACCTTC. Translation gives CASSQAGTANGYTF.

This clone was seen only once. This sequence joins TRBV11-2 and TRBJ1-1, with a possible D match to TRBD1 (6 bases). V was cut by 5 bases and J by 1 base, with 14 bases left in between. The germline V gene has CDR1 SGHAT and CDR2 FQNNGV. This CDR3 is built from 15 residues. The CDR3 is CASSPGQHENTEAFF. CDR3 nucleotide sequence: TGTGCCAGCAGCCCCGGACAGCACGAGAACACTGAAGCTTTCTTT.

This chain connects TRBV9 to TRBJ1-1; D might be TRBD1 (5 bases). From germline, CDR1 is SGDLS and CDR2 YYNGEE. V lost 4 bases and J lost 1, with 11 bases in between. The CDR3 loop spans 14 amino acids. The CDR3 is CASSPNQGNTEAFF. Here the CDR3 DNA reads TGTGCCAGCAGCCCCAACCAGGGGAACACTGAAGCTTTCTTT.

The chain couples TRBV19 to TRBJ1-5; the D gene is possibly TRBD1 (5 bases). The V end lost 7 bases, the J end lost 2 bases, and 15 bases lay between the germline ends. Germline lookup yields CDR1 LNHDA and CDR2 SQIVND (reference sequence). This CDR3 comprises 15 residues. The CDR3 here is CASTWDGGGNQPQHF. For the CDR3, the DNA is TGTGCCAGTACTTGGGACGGCGGGGGCAATCAGCCCCAGCATTTT.

The J gene is TRBJ1-6, the V gene TRBV6-5, with D unresolved. V lost 4 bases to trimming and J lost 9 bases, with 10 bases between them. In germline, CDR1 is MNHEY, CDR2 SVGAGI. This CDR3 comprises 13 residues. The chain's CDR3 is CASSSKGSSPLHF. CDR3 bases: TGTGCCAGCAGTTCGAAAGGGAGTTCACCCCTCCACTTT.

The gene calls are TRBV6-5 and TRBJ2-4, with a weak D call TRBD1 (6 bases). V was pared by 2 bases and J by 11 bases, with 16 bases between. This CDR3 contains 14 residues. The germline CDR1 and CDR2 sequences are MNHEY and SVGAGI. The CDR3 DNA reads as TGTGCCAGCAGTTACATGGGTCCCAGGGGCGTTCAGTACTTC. Its translation: CASSYMGPRGVQYF.

This clone has a single count. The J gene is TRBJ1-2, the V gene TRBV10-3, with a weak D call TRBD1 (6 bases). CDR3 length: 13 residues. Trimming took 8 bases from V and 2 from J, leaving 12 bases between them. The V gene's germline CDR1 is ENHRY and CDR2 SYGVKD. The CDR3 region is CAIGSDRNYGYTF. CDR3 in DNA: TGTGCCATCGGATCAGACAGGAACTATGGCTACACCTTC.

A single count supports this clone. The chain couples TRBV11-3 to TRBJ1-2; possibly TRBD1 for D (6 bases). The V gene's germline CDR1 is SGHNT and CDR2 YENEEA. Between the trimmed V and J ends, which lost 4 bases and 2 bases, there was a span of 20 bases. CDR3 length: 17 residues. The CDR3 spells CASSSNPEGDTNYGYTF. The CDR3 nucleotides read TGTGCCAGCAGCTCGAACCCCGAAGGGGACACCAACTATGGCTACACCTTC.

This rearrangement joins TRBV30 to TRBJ2-7; 9 bases map to TRBD1. CDR3 length equals 13 residues. Trimming took 4 bases from V and 6 from J; bases not matched to a gene: 7. Germline V gives CDR1 GTSNPN, CDR2 SVGIG (reference sequence). As DNA, the CDR3 is TGTGCCTGGACGGGGACAGGGACCAGCGAGCAGTACTTC. It translates to CAWTGTGTSEQYF.

V gene TRBV2 combines with J gene TRBJ1-3; D may be TRBD1 (5 bases). Germline V gene lookup returns CDR1 SNHLY and CDR2 FYNNEI. V lost 6 bases, J lost 7 bases, and 10 bases lay in between. The CDR3 has 12 amino acids. The chain's CDR3 is CASSREGNTIYF. CDR3 DNA sequence: TGTGCCAGCAGCCGGGAGGGGAACACCATATATTTT.

The genes are TRBV6-5 and TRBJ1-1, with a possible D match to TRBD1 (6 bases). The CDR3 covers 13 residues. Germline V gene data show CDR1 as MNHEY and CDR2 as SVGAGI. With 7 bases removed from V and 6 bases from J, the gap between germline ends came to 15 bases. The CDR3: CASKEGGAPEAFF. The CDR3 DNA reads as TGTGCCAGCAAGGAGGGGGGGGCTCCTGAAGCTTTCTTT.

The rearrangement joins TRBV5-1 to TRBJ2-2, with 7 bases fitting TRBD2. Looked up from germline, CDR1 is SGHRS and CDR2 is YFSETQ. The J segment lost 6 bases and the V segment lost 0 bases, leaving 11 bases of the junction unmatched. The CDR3 is 17 residues long. The CDR3 nucleotides read TGCGCCAGCAGCTTGGACGAGGCGGGGGTGGTTTCCGGGGAGCTGTTTTTT. This sequence encodes CASSLDEAGVVSGELFF.

This chain joins TRBV11-1 and TRBJ2-6, with a tentative D call TRBD1 (6 bases). V was pared by 5 bases and J by 2 bases, with 13 bases between. The CDR3 is 16 amino acids. The germline V gene has CDR1 SGHAT and CDR2 FQDESV (reference sequence). The CDR3 DNA is TGTGCCAGCAGCCCCCGATCAGGGGCTGGGGCCAACGTCCTGACTTTC. It codes for CASSPRSGAGANVLTF.

The V gene is TRBV5-8, the J gene TRBJ1-2, with TRBD1 matching 7 bases. Germline CDR1 and CDR2: SGHTS and YDEGEE. V shed 7 bases, J shed 5 bases, and the junction held 11 bases outside the gene matches. The length of the CDR3 is 14 residues. The DNA for the CDR3 is TGTGCCAGCGGTCGACAGGGTATCTCTTATGGCTACACCTTC. Translating it yields CASGRQGISYGYTF.

V and J are TRBV5-4 and TRBJ1-6, with a tentative D call TRBD1 (5 bases). V lost 0 bases to trimming and J lost 9 bases, with 13 bases between them. CDR1 and CDR2 from the germline V gene are SGHNT and YYREEE (reference sequence). The CDR3 runs to 15 residues. The CDR3 DNA reads as TGTGCCAGCAGCTTGGAGGTCAGGGAAACTTCACCCCTCCACTTT. This encodes CASSLEVRETSPLHF.

The chain is built from TRBV4-2 and TRBJ1-2; D gene uncertain. Germline-derived CDR1 and CDR2 are LGHNA and YNFKEQ. V gave up 4 bases and J gave up 4 bases, with 10 bases separating them. This CDR3 comprises 13 residues. CDR3 sequence: CASSPGEAYGYTF. CDR3 DNA sequence: TGTGCCAGCAGCCCCGGGGAAGCCTATGGCTACACCTTC.

The rearrangement joins TRBV5-4 to TRBJ1-1; D is undetermined. This CDR3 contains 12 residues. Germline lookup yields CDR1 SGHNT and CDR2 YYREEE (reference sequence). V shed 3 bases and J shed 0 bases, with 3 bases lying between them. DNA for the CDR3: TGTGCCAGCAGCTCGGTGAACACTGAAGCTTTCTTT. Translated, it gives CASSSVNTEAFF.

This sequence joins TRBV5-5 and TRBJ1-1; 7 bases map to TRBD1. CDR1 SGHKS and CDR2 YYEKEE come from the germline V gene (reference sequence). Losses at the gene ends were 1 base for V and 4 bases for J; bases not matched to a gene: 4. The CDR3 is 14 residues long. The CDR3 nucleotides read TGTGCCAGCAGCTTGAGAAGGGGGCCCACTGAAGCTTTCTTT. Protein product: CASSLRRGPTEAFF.

This chain uses TRBV12-3 or TRBV12-4 with TRBJ2-2; possible D gene TRBD1, 5 bases. The CDR3 extends over 12 amino acids. V shed 7 bases and J shed 4 bases, with 7 bases lying between them. The CDR3 reads CASTRVTGELFF. In DNA form, the CDR3 reads TGTGCCAGCACCAGGGTCACCGGGGAGCTGTTTTTT.

This clone was recorded a few times. This rearrangement joins TRBV19 to TRBJ2-1; D perhaps matches TRBD1 (6 bases). V gave up 6 bases and J gave up 4 bases, with 10 bases separating them. Germline-derived CDR1 and CDR2 are LNHDA and SQIVND (reference sequence). The CDR3 runs to 13 residues. The DNA for the CDR3 is TGTGCCAGTAGGGAAGGGGGATACAATGAGCAGTTCTTC. This encodes CASREGGYNEQFF.